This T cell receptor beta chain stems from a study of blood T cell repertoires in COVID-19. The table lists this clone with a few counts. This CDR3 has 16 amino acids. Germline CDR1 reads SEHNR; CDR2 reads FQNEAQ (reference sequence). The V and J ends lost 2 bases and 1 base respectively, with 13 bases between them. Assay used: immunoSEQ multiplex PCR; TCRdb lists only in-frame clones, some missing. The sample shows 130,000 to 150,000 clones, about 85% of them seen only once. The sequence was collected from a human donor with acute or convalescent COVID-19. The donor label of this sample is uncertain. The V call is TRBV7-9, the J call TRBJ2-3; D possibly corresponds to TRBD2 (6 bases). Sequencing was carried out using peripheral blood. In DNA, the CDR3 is TGTGCCAGCAGCTTATCCCCTAGCGCGGGCACAGATACGCAGTATTTT. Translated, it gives CASSLSPSAGTDTQYF.